These T cell receptor beta chains were read from a single sample in a study of shared clonotypes between healthy human individuals. Produced via immunoSEQ multiplex PCR; TCRdb's table is partial and in-frame only. The sample has about 1,900,000 clones; approximately 94% are singletons. Source material: naive CD8+ T cells sorted from blood. Every receptor here comes from a man between 18 and 35 years old in good health. The CDR3 runs from the conserved cysteine through the conserved F or W. D genes are given only for firm matches. Clone sizes are given selectively: once, few, many, or a class where the clone is expanded.

clone size,V gene,D gene,J gene,CDR3 DNA,CDR3 protein
-,TRBV2,-,TRBJ1-2,TGTGCCAGCAGTGTAGGACAGCTAGGCTATGGCTACACCTTC,CASSVGQLGYGYTF
-,TRBV7-9,TRBD1,TRBJ1-1,TGTGCCAGCAGCCCGGCGACAGGGGACCCCACTGAAGCTTTCTTT,CASSPATGDPTEAFF
-,TRBV12-5,TRBD2,TRBJ2-7,TGTGCTAGTGGTTTGGTACCGGGGGAGGGGAACTACGAGCAGTACTTC,CASGLVPGEGNYEQYF
-,TRBV6-1,-,TRBJ2-7,TGTGCCAGCAGTGCGAAGGGAGGAGACGAGCAGTACTTC,CASSAKGGDEQYF
-,TRBV4-3,-,TRBJ2-1,TGCGCCAGCAGCCAAGAAGGGGGCAATGAGCAGTTCTTC,CASSQEGGNEQFF
-,TRBV4-3,-,TRBJ2-1,TGCGCCAGCAGCCAAGACGACCTAGCGAAGCACTACAATGAGCAGTTCTTC,CASSQDDLAKHYNEQFF
-,TRBV6-5,-,TRBJ2-2,TGTGCCAGCAGTTACTTCGAGACCGGGGAGCTGTTTTTT,CASSYFETGELFF
-,TRBV19,-,TRBJ1-1,TGTGCCAGTAGTATCGGGCAGGGTACTGAAGCTTTCTTT,CASSIGQGTEAFF
once,TRBV5-1,-,TRBJ2-1,TGCGCCAGCAGCTCCGTATCGGGGGGCCTGTCTAACAATGAGCAGTTCTTC,CASSSVSGGLSNNEQFF
-,TRBV4-3,-,TRBJ2-4,TGCGCCAGCAGCCAAGATTCAGGACTGTCCAAAAACATTCAGTACTTC,CASSQDSGLSKNIQYF
-,TRBV10-2,-,TRBJ2-6,TGCGCCAGCAGTGAGTCCGTTGGGCAGGAAGACTCTGGGGCCAACGTCCTGACTTTC,CASSESVGQEDSGANVLTF
-,TRBV13,-,TRBJ1-1,TGTGCCAGCAGCTCCACTCAGGGTTTGGGGAACACTGAAGCTTTCTTT,CASSSTQGLGNTEAFF
-,TRBV4-1,-,TRBJ2-7,TGCGCCAGCAGCCAAGAGAGGGACGGTGCCTACGAGCAGTACTTC,CASSQERDGAYEQYF
once,TRBV10-1,-,TRBJ2-3,TGCGCCAGCAGCCCCTGGCGGGGCCTAAGCACAGATACGCAGTATTTT,CASSPWRGLSTDTQYF
-,TRBV27,-,TRBJ2-7,TGTGCCAGCAGTCCCATCTCGCCGGAGGGGCCGACCTACGAGCAGTACTTC,CASSPISPEGPTYEQYF
-,TRBV7-8,TRBD2,TRBJ2-1,TGTGCCAGCAGCTTAGCGCCCAGCGGGGGGAGCGATGAGCAGTTCTTC,CASSLAPSGGSDEQFF
-,TRBV9,-,TRBJ1-1,TGTGCCAGCAGCCCAGAAGGACCAAGGACTGAAGCTTTCTTT,CASSPEGPRTEAFF
-,TRBV5-6,TRBD2,TRBJ2-1,TGTGCCAGCAGTTGGGGAACTAGCGGGATTGAGAATGAGCAGTTCTTC,CASSWGTSGIENEQFF
-,TRBV28,-,TRBJ2-1,TGTGCCAGCAGTATTTCAGGGTCTTTAGGGTACAATGAGCAGTTCTTC,CASSISGSLGYNEQFF
-,TRBV27,-,TRBJ2-7,TGTGCCAGCAGTCCCACAGGGGGGGACTACGAGCAGTACTTC,CASSPTGGDYEQYF
-,TRBV28,-,TRBJ1-6,TGTGCCAGCAGTTTATTAGCAGGGGCTTCACCCCTCCACTTT,CASSLLAGASPLHF
-,TRBV28,-,TRBJ2-5,TGTGCCAGCAGTCCTGAGCGGGCGCAGTACCAAGAGACCCAGTACTTC,CASSPERAQYQETQYF
-,TRBV27,-,TRBJ1-5,TGTGCCAGCAGCCTACAGGGTAGCAATCAGCCCCAGCATTTT,CASSLQGSNQPQHF
-,TRBV27,-,TRBJ2-2,TGTGCCAGCAGCCCCGTGCCCACTAATGCGAACACCGGGGAGCTGTTTTTT,CASSPVPTNANTGELFF
-,TRBV4-3,TRBD2,TRBJ2-2,TGCGCCAGCAGCCACGCTAGCGGGGATAACACCGGGGAGCTGTTTTTT,CASSHASGDNTGELFF
-,TRBV5-1,-,TRBJ2-7,TGCGCCAGCAGCCCGGCAGGGGCCGAGCAGTACTTC,CASSPAGAEQYF
once,TRBV5-6,TRBD2,TRBJ2-7,TGTGCCAGCAGCTTGATGGCGGGGGGAGAGAGGGACACCTACGAGCAGTACTTC,CASSLMAGGERDTYEQYF
once,TRBV30,-,TRBJ1-2,TGTGCCTGGAGTTTTACGGGCCCTCACTATGGCTACACCTTC,CAWSFTGPHYGYTF
-,TRBV10-3,TRBD2,TRBJ2-1,TGTGCCATCAGTACTAGCGGGGGGTTCTACAATGAGCAGTTCTTC,CAISTSGGFYNEQFF
-,TRBV30,-,TRBJ2-7,TGTGCCTGGAGCGATGGACATGTGGCCTACGAGCAGTACTTC,CAWSDGHVAYEQYF
-,TRBV6-6,-,TRBJ2-7,TGTGCCAGCAGTTACCCCTTACAGGACGGGTCCTACGAGCAGTACTTC,CASSYPLQDGSYEQYF
-,TRBV7-9,-,TRBJ1-1,TGTGCCAGCAGTTATCCAGGGCGGACTGAAGCTTTCTTT,CASSYPGRTEAFF
once,TRBV28,-,TRBJ1-1,TGTGCCAGCAGTTTTGAGGGCTCAAACACTGAAGCTTTCTTT,CASSFEGSNTEAFF
-,TRBV10-3,TRBD2,TRBJ2-7,TGTGCCATCAGTGGGCCCGGGGAGGGAAACTCCTACGAGCAGTACTTC,CAISGPGEGNSYEQYF
-,TRBV5-8,TRBD2,TRBJ2-5,TGTGCCAGCAGCCCCGGGACTAGCGGAGGGGAGACCCAGTACTTC,CASSPGTSGGETQYF
-,TRBV29-1,-,TRBJ2-1,TGCAGCGTTGAAGATGAGCAGTTCTTC,CSVEDEQFF
-,TRBV5-1,-,TRBJ2-7,TGCGCCAGCAGCTTAGGGGCAGGGTACGAGCAGTACTTC,CASSLGAGYEQYF
-,TRBV6-1,-,TRBJ2-7,TGTGCCAGCAGTGAACGGAGCCCCTACGAGCAGTACTTC,CASSERSPYEQYF
-,TRBV29-1,TRBD1,TRBJ2-2,TGCAGCGTTGATACAGGGGGCTCGAACACCGGGGAGCTGTTTTTT,CSVDTGGSNTGELFF
-,TRBV18,-,TRBJ2-1,TGTGCCAGCTCACCCCGCGTATACAATGAGCAGTTCTTC,CASSPRVYNEQFF
once,TRBV29-1,-,TRBJ1-1,TGCAGCGTTTTTCCTTTAGGGGGGACTGAAGCTTTCTTT,CSVFPLGGTEAFF